This TCR beta chain was found in a study of T cell responses to AZD1222 COVID-19 vaccine. About this clone: Antigen unknown.

General study findings and limits: As reported, nearly half of all spike-specific TCRs target variant regions that are unmutated.

Libraries were prepared by immunoSEQ multiplex PCR; TCRdb keeps only in-frame clonotypes and omits some of them. The sample includes 200,000 to 250,000 clones, about 93% of them seen just once. Germline V gives CDR1 LNHDA, CDR2 SQIVND (reference sequence). This CDR3 contains 15 residues. V lost 4 bases, J lost 0 bases, and 12 bases lay in between. The input for sequencing was peripheral blood, taken on day 0 of MenACWY control vaccination. The rearrangement uses TRBV19 and TRBJ1-2, with D possibly TRBD1 on 6 matching bases. This receptor was obtained from an adult in good health. CDR3 sequence reads: CASSRSRTANYGYTF. As DNA, the CDR3 is TGTGCCAGTAGTAGGTCGCGGACAGCTAACTATGGCTACACCTTC.